This T cell receptor beta chain was identified during a study of CD8 T cells in ankylosing spondylitis. Points from the study as a whole: Ankylosing spondylitis blood seemed to carry a telltale TCR beta motif made of seven or eight highly homologous variants.

Germline V CDR1 and CDR2: DFQATT, SNEGSKA (reference sequence). Germline trimming cut 3 bases from V and 0 bases from J; bases unmatched to any gene: 7. CDR3 length equals 15 residues. Using its own MiXCR run on the 5' RACE reads, TCRdb lists one record per CDR3 protein. The sample lists approximately 440,000 distinct CDR3 sequences, about 15% occurring once. With respect to this clonotype: What it recognizes is unknown.

The receptor was isolated from a male donor with ankylosing spondylitis. The chain is built from TRBV20-1 and TRBJ2-7; 8 nucleotides align to TRBD2. The sequenced sample was blood, either unsorted or a sorted T cell fraction (not recorded which). The CDR3 coding sequence is TGCAGTGCTAGTTATGGCGGGAGGAACTCCTACGAGCAGTACTTC. Protein sequence: CSASYGGRNSYEQYF.